A selection of T cell receptor beta chains follows, all from one sample in a study of blood T cell repertoires in COVID-19. The protocol was immunoSEQ multiplex PCR, while the TCRdb copy is restricted to in-frame clones and leaves out a portion. The sample lists some 320,000 clones, more than 75% occurring once. The sample was PBMCs or T cells enriched from blood (not recorded which). These receptors originate from a man in his 60s who had recovered from COVID-19. The CDR3 runs from the conserved cysteine through the conserved F or W. D genes are given only for firm matches. Only some rows state a clone size, as once, few, many or a class for expanded clones.

>TRBV18|TRBD1|15|TRBJ1-6|-
CASSPPGTGISPLHF
TGTGCCAGCTCACCCCCCGGGACAGGGATTTCACCCCTCCACTTT
>TRBV11-2|-|14|TRBJ1-4|-
CASSLGAGNEKLFF
TGTGCCAGCAGCTTAGGGGCGGGAAATGAAAAACTGTTTTTT
>TRBV6-2/TRBV6-3|-|11|TRBJ2-1|-
CASSINNEQFF
TGTGCCAGCAGTATCAATAATGAGCAGTTCTTC
>TRBV12-3/TRBV12-4|TRBD2|13|TRBJ2-4|-
CASSFPGLAIQYF
TGTGCCAGCAGTTTTCCGGGACTAGCGATTCAGTACTTC
>TRBV5-1|-|13|TRBJ1-2|-
CASSLGQTYGYTF
TGCGCCAGCAGCTTAGGACAGACATATGGCTACACCTTC
>TRBV10-3|TRBD2|16|TRBJ2-7|few
CAISTPNSGRGYEQYF
TGTGCCATCAGTACCCCGAATAGCGGGAGGGGGTACGAGCAGTACTTC
>TRBV19|-|13|TRBJ1-1|-
CASSTVMNTEAFF
TGTGCCAGTAGTACAGTTATGAACACTGAAGCTTTCTTT
>TRBV4-2|-|13|TRBJ1-3|-
CASSQDNRNTIYF
TGTGCCAGCAGCCAAGATAATAGAAACACCATATATTTT
>TRBV5-4|-|15|TRBJ1-1|few
CASSLDRYMNTEAFF
TGTGCCAGCAGCTTAGACAGGTACATGAACACTGAAGCTTTCTTT
>TRBV18|TRBD2|16|TRBJ2-1|-
CASSPPRGLVGNEQFF
TGTGCCAGCTCACCACCCAGGGGACTAGTAGGCAATGAGCAGTTCTTC
>TRBV28|-|15|TRBJ1-2|-
CASSSPDGTRYGYTF
TGTGCCAGCAGTTCCCCTGATGGGACTCGATATGGCTACACCTTC
>TRBV6-5|TRBD2|13|TRBJ2-5|-
CASLAELQETQYF
TGTGCCAGCCTAGCGGAGTTACAAGAGACCCAGTACTTC
>TRBV7-2|-|13|TRBJ2-5|-
CASSLRSGETQYF
TGTGCCAGCAGCTTACGCTCAGGAGAGACCCAGTACTTC
>TRBV7-2|-|14|TRBJ1-5|-
CASSLTVSNQPQHF
TGTGCCAGCAGCTTGACAGTTTCCAATCAGCCCCAGCATTTT
>TRBV2|-|13|TRBJ2-1|few
CASRAGTYNEQFF
TGTGCCAGCAGAGCCGGGACCTACAATGAGCAGTTCTTC
>TRBV27|TRBD1|15|TRBJ1-2|-
CASSLSRGRDYGYTF
TGTGCCAGCAGTTTATCGAGGGGGCGTGACTATGGCTACACCTTC